The clone carrying this T cell receptor (beta chain) appeared a few times. Its cognate antigen is unknown. The assay was immunoSEQ multiplex PCR, and TCRdb's table has in-frame clones only and misses some. Of 250,000 to 350,000 clones listed, roughly 85% are singletons. From germline, CDR1 is SGHTS and CDR2 YDEGEE. The CDR3 loop spans 10 amino acids. V lost 4 bases to trimming and J lost 8 bases, with 5 bases between them. The entry originates in a study of cytomegalovirus exposure and HLA in healthy donors. Findings and caveats of the study: A classifier reportedly called cytomegalovirus status with high sensitivity and specificity.

This chain uses TRBV5-8 with TRBJ2-3; D is uncertain. This TCR came from a young woman in good health and CMV-seronegative. The sample taken for sequencing was PBMCs. This CDR3 reads CASSRSTQYF. The CDR3 DNA is TGTGCCAGCAGCCGGAGTACGCAGTATTTT.